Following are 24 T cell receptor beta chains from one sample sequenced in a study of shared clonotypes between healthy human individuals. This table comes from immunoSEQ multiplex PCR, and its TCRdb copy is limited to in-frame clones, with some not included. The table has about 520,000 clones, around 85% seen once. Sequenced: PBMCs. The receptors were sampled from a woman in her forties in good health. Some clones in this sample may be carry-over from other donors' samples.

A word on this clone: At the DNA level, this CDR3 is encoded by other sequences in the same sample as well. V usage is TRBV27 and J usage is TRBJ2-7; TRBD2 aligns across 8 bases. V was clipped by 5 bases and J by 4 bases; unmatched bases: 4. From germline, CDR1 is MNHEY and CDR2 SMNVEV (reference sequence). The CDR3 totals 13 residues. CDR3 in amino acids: CASSAGRGYEQYF. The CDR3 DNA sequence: TGTGCCAGCAGTGCCGGGAGGGGGTACGAGCAGTACTTC.

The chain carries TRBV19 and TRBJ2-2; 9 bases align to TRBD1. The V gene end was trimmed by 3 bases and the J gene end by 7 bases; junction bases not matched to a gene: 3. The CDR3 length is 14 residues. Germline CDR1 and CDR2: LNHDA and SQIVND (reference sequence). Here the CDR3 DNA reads TGTGCCAGTAGTATCAGGACAGGGGTCGGGGAGCTGTTTTTT. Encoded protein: CASSIRTGVGELFF.

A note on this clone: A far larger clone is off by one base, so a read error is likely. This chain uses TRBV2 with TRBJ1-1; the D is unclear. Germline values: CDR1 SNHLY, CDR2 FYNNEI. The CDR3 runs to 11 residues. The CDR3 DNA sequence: TGTGCCAGCAGGGAGAACACTGTAGCTTTCTTT. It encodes CASRENTVAFF.

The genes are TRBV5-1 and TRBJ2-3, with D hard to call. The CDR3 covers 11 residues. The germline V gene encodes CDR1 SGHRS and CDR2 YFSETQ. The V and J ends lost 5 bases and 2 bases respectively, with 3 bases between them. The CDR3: CASRITDTQYF. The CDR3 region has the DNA TGCGCCAGCAGGATCACAGATACGCAGTATTTT.

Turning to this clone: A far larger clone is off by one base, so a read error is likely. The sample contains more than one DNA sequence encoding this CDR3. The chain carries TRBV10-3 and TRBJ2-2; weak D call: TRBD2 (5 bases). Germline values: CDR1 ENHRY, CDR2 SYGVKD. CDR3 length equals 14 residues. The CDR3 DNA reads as TGTGCCATCAGCCGTAACACGAACACCGGGGAGTTGTTTTTT. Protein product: CAISRNTNTGELFF.

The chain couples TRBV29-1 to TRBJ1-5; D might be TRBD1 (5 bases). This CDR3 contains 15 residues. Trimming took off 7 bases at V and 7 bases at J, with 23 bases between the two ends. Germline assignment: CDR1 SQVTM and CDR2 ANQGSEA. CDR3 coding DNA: TGCAGCGCCCAAACCGGGCTCCCGGGGCAACAGCCCCAGCATTTT. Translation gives CSAQTGLPGQQPQHF.

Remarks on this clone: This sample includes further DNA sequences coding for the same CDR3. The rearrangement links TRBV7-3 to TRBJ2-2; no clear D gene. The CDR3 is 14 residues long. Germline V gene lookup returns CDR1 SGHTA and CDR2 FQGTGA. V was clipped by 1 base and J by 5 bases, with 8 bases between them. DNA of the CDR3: TGTGCCAGCAGCTTAAGCGGCGCGACCGGGGAGCTGTTTTTT. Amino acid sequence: CASSLSGATGELFF.

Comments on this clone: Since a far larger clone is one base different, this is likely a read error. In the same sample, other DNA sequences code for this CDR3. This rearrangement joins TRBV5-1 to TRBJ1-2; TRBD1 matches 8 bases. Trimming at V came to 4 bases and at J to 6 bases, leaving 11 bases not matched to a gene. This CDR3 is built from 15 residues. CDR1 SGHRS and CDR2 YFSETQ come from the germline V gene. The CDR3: CASSPRPGGRDGYTF. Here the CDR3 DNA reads TGCGCCAGCAGCCCTAGACCAGGGGGCAGAGATGGCTACACCTTC.

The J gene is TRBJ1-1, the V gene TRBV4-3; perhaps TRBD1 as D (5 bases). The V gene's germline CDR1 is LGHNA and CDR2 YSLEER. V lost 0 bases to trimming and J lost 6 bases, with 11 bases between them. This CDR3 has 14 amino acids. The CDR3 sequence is CASSQDSRGAEAFF. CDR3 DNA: TGCGCCAGCAGCCAAGATTCGCGGGGGGCTGAAGCTTTCTTT.

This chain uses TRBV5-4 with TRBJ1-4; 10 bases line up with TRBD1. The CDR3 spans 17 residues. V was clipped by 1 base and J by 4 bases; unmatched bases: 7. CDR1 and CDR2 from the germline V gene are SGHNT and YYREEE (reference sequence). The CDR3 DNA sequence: TGTGCCAGCAGCTTGATTCCGGGACAGGGGATTAATGAAAAACTGTTTTTT. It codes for CASSLIPGQGINEKLFF.

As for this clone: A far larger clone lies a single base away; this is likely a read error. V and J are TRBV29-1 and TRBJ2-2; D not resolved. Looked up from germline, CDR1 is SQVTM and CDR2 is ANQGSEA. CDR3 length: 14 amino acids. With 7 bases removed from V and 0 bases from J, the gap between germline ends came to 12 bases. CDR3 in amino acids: CSAAVGTNTGELFF. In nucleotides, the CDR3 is TGCAGCGCGGCTGTGGGTACGAACACCGGGGAGCTGTTTTTT.

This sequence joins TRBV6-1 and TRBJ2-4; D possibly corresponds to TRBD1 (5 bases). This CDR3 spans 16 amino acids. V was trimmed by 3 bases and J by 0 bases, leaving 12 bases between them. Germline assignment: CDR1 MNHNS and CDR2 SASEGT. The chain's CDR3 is CASSEVYGAAKNIQYF. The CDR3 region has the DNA TGTGCCAGCAGTGAGGTTTATGGGGCAGCCAAAAACATTCAGTACTTC.

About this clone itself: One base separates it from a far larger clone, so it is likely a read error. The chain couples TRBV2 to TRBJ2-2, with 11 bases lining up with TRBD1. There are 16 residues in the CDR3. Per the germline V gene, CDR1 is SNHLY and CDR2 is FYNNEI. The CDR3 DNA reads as TGTGCCAGCAGTTGGACAGGGGGCGCAGGCACCTGGGAGCTGTTTTTT. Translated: CASSWTGGAGTWELFF.

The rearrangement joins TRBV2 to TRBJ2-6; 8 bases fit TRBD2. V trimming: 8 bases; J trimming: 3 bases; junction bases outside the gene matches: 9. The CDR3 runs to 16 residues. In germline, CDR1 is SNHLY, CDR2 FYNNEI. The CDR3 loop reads CASGDGRAGGANVLTF. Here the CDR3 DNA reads TGTGCCAGCGGGGACGGGAGGGCCGGTGGGGCCAACGTCCTGACTTTC.

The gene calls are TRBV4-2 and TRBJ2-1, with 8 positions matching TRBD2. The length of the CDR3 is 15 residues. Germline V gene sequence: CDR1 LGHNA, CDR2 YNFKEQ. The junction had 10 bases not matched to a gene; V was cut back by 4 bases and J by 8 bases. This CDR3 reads CASSLKREWADEQFF. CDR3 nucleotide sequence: TGTGCCAGCAGCCTGAAGCGGGAGTGGGCGGATGAGCAGTTCTTC.

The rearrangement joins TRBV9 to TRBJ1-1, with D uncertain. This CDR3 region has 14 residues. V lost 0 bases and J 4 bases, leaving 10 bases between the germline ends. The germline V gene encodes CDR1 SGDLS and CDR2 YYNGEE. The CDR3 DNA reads TGTGCCAGCAGCGTAGCTACAGAAGGCACTGAAGCTTTCTTT. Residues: CASSVATEGTEAFF. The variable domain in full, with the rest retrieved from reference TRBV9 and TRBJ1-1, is DSGVTQTPKHLITATGQRVTLRCSPRSGDLSVYWYQQSLDQGLQFLIQYYNGEERAKGNILERFSAQQFPDLHSELNLSSLELGDSALYFCASSVATEGTEAFFGQGTRLTVV.

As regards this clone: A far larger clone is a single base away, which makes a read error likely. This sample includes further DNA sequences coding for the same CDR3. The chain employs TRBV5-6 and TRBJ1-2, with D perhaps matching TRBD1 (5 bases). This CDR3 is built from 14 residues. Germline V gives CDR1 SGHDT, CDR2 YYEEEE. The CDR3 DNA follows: TGTGCTAGCAGCTTGGTTGGGGGAGGCTATGGCTACACCTTC. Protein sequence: CASSLVGGGYGYTF.

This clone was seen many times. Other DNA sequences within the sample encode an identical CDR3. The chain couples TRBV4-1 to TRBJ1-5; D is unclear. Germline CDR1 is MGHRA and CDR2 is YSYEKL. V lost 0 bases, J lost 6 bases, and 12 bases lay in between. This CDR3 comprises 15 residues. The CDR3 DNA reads TGCGCCAGCAGCCAAGAGGAAGGTAGCGGTCAGCCCCAGCATTTT. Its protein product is CASSQEEGSGQPQHF.

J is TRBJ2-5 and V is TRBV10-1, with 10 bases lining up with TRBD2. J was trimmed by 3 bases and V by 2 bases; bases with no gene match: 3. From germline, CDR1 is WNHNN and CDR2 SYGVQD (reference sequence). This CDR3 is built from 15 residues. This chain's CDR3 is CASSEGLAEKETQYF. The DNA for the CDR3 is TGCGCCAGCAGTGAGGGACTAGCGGAAAAAGAGACCCAGTACTTC.

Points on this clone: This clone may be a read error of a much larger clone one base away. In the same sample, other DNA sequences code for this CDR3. CDR3 in amino acids: CASSLSGSTHEQYF. The DNA of the CDR3 is TGTGCCAGCAGCCTTAGCGGTAGTACCCACGAGCAGTACTTC. The gene calls are TRBV7-3 and TRBJ2-7; D is possibly TRBD2 (6 bases). Germline V gene sequence: CDR1 SGHTA, CDR2 FQGTGA. The V and J ends lost 5 bases and 5 bases respectively, with 16 bases between them. CDR3 size: 14 residues.

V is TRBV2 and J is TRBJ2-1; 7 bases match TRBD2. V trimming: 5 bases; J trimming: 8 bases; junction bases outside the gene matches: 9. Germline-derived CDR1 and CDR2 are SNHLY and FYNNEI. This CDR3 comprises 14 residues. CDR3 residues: CASSKRESLDEQFF. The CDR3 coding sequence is TGTGCCAGCAGTAAGCGGGAAAGCCTCGATGAGCAGTTCTTC.

The DNA of the CDR3 is TGTGCCAGCAGTCGCCGGACAGGGGCCTACAATGAGCAGTTCTTC. Protein sequence: CASSRRTGAYNEQFF. The gene calls are TRBV2 and TRBJ2-1; 9 bases are a match to TRBD1. V lost 5 bases to trimming and J lost 2 bases; unmatched junction nucleotides: 4. Germline V gives CDR1 SNHLY, CDR2 FYNNEI. The CDR3 is 15 amino acids.

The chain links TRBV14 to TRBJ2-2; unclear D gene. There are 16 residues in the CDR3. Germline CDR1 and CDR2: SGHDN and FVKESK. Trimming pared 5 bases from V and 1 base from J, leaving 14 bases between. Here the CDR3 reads CASSRTRVLNTGELFF. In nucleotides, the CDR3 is TGTGCCAGCAGCAGAACCCGGGTCCTGAACACCGGGGAGCTGTTTTTT.

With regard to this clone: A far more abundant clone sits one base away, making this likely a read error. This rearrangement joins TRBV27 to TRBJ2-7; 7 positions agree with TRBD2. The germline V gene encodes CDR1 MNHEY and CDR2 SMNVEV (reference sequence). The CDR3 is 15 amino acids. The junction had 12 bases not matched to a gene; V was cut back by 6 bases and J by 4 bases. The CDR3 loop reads CASSPGTNGSYEQYF. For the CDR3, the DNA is TGTGCCAGCAGCCCCGGGACTAACGGGAGTTACGAGCAGTACTTC.